This TCR beta chain came from a study of blood T cell repertoires in COVID-19 (dated by TCRdb to about 2020). For the study in its entirety: Collaborator samples came from the United States, Italy and Spain and covered acute and convalescent phases of COVID-19. The prospective study material was composed of cDNA or gDNA derived from T cells, B-cell-depleted T cells, or PBMCs. The dataset comprised deeply sampled blood TCRbeta repertoires from subjects exposed to, actively infected with, or recovered from COVID-19. The repertoires were made available in a free public database intended to serve as a resource for research on the immune response to SARS-CoV-2. Samples were obtained from the ongoing ImmuneRACE study (first 160 participants) and from over 1,000 subjects provided by 6 global collaborators. Sample metadata almost always included a de-identified subject ID, COVID-19 status, age in years and sex. Where HLA class I and class II types were available, the types were taken from metadata supplied by the sample provider, not from assay-based typing.

TCRbeta CDR3 regions were amplified from genomic DNA using the immunoSEQ Assay, a bias-controlled multiplex PCR. Per the original workflow: The number of nucleated cells in each sample was estimated from the amplification of reference gene primers within the assay. Sequence reads were collapsed and filtered to measure the absolute abundance of every unique TCRbeta CDR3 rearrangement. For each sample, productive Simpson clonality was calculated as the square root of Simpson's diversity index across productive rearrangements. Not all clones reach the TCRdb copy of this immuneACCESS table, which keeps in-frame sequences only. Checked studies attribute under half of the gap to unresolved V genes and leave the rest unexplained. The V and J calls and clone size are taken from that table; D and trimming were inferred from the DNA. The sample data list over 250,000 clones, and around 89% of these were observed just once. The ten largest clones represent roughly 10% of the sample.

Comments on this clone: The antigen it recognizes is unknown. No qualities accompany the bases; no much larger clone lies one base away.

In the prospective study, participants were about 18 to 100 years old, resided in about 25 geographic areas of the United States, and were enrolled through a virtual design. In the prospective study, participants were assigned to cohorts based on the clinical history participants reported in a screening survey and a study questionnaire. For ImmuneRACE Cohort 3, a participant was defined as recovered based on two consecutive negative NP/OP PCR tests, clearance by a healthcare professional, or resolution of symptoms. Mobile phlebotomists in the prospective study collected whole blood, serum and a nasopharyngeal or oropharyngeal swab from every participant. Participants in the prospective study had the option to provide additional blood draws and questionnaires over a roughly 2-month period. Blood samples from the prospective study were shipped frozen or at room temperature prior to DNA extraction.

The CDR3, from cysteine to phenylalanine, totals 14 residues. Only CDR3 DNA is held: 42 bases, read in frame from base 1. Compared with germline, V lacks 6 bases and J lacks 5 bases; bases without a gene match: 7. Looking up the germline V gene yields CDR1 ENHRY and CDR2 SYGVKD. General conclusions and limits of the study: Clinical and demographic metadata were provided uncurated, with the amount varying by source and participant.

The TCR sequence derives from a man aged 35-49 years who had recovered from COVID-19. The chain is encoded by TRBV10-3 joined to TRBJ1-5; 7 bases in between match TRBD1. The sequencing sample was made of PBMCs or T cells enriched from blood (not recorded which). The DNA sequence reads TGTGCCATCAGCCCGGGACAGCCAGATCAGCCCCAGCATTTT. Its translation is CAISPGQPDQPQHF.